The clone carrying this T cell receptor (beta chain) was seen a handful of times. What it recognizes is unknown. Clones were sequenced by immunoSEQ multiplex PCR, and TCRdb holds only the in-frame ones, with some missing. Of 30,000 to 35,000 clones in the sample, about four fifths were seen once. The data were taken from a study of STAT5B mutations in CD4+ large granular lymphocyte leukemia. Study overall: Among healthy donors, a particular HLA allele went with more CDR3 'QG' motifs.

Findings and limits, study-wide: Patient CD4-sorted repertoires looked more clonal than healthy CD4+ repertoires, even without putative leukemic clones.

This CDR3 comprises 16 residues. Germline CDR1 SGDLS, CDR2 YYNGEE. The J segment lost 4 bases and the V segment lost 4 bases, leaving 7 bases of the junction unmatched. The specimen sequenced was CD4+ T cells from blood buffy coats. This clonotype was obtained from a human donor in good health. V usage is TRBV9 and J usage is TRBJ2-6; 8 bases fit TRBD1. The CDR3 region is CASSLQGDRGANVLTF. The CDR3 DNA reads as TGTGCCAGCAGCCTCCAGGGGGACAGGGGGGCCAACGTCCTGACTTTC.